The sample holds many counts of the clone carrying this T cell receptor (beta chain). No patient received treatment before thyroid surgery. These data are taken from a study of metastatic and nonmetastatic thyroid tumors. The CDR3 sequence is 12 residues long. Germline values: CDR1 SGHRS, CDR2 YFSETQ. The ends were cut back, 5 bases at V and 4 bases at J, with 9 bases in the middle. MiXCR was used by TCRdb to re-call the PCR reads. The sample contains roughly 70,000 clones, less than 20% of which appear only once. The clonotype comes from a female donor with papillary thyroid cancer or a benign thyroid nodule (not recorded which). Some clones in this sample may be carry-over from other donors' samples. The specimen was blood. The chain joins TRBV5-1 to TRBJ1-1; a weak D match, TRBD1 (6 bases). The chain's CDR3 is CASRGDITEAFF. The CDR3 DNA is TGCGCCAGCAGGGGGGACATCACTGAAGCTTTCTTT. The full variable domain, with the rest looked up from reference TRBV5-1 and TRBJ1-1, is KAGVTQTPRYLIKTRGQQVTLSCSPISGHRSVSWYQQTPGQGLQFLFEYFSETQRNKGNFPGRFSGRQFSNSRSEMNVSTLELGDSALYLCASRGDITEAFFGQGTRLTVV.